This TCR beta chain was sequenced during a study of blood T cell repertoires in COVID-19 (dated by TCRdb to about 2020). Regarding the complete study: Collaborator samples came from the United States, Italy and Spain and covered acute and convalescent phases of COVID-19. The material from the prospective study consisted of cDNA or gDNA derived from T cells, B-cell-depleted T cells, or PBMCs. Deeply sampled blood TCRbeta repertoires from subjects exposed to, actively infected with, or recovered from COVID-19 were included in the dataset. The repertoires were released in a freely available public database meant as a resource for research on the immune response to SARS-CoV-2. Samples came from the ongoing ImmuneRACE study (first 160 participants) plus 1,254 subjects from 6 global collaborators. The sample metadata nearly always contained a de-identified subject ID, COVID-19 status, age in years and sex. HLA class I and class II types, where available, came from metadata supplied by the sample provider rather than from assay-based typing. Here is what the overall study found, with its caveats: How much clinical and demographic metadata was included differed by source and by participant, and the metadata was provided uncurated.

In the prospective study, participants were about 18 to 95 years old, resided in under 30 geographic areas of the United States, and were enrolled through a virtual design. To assign participants to cohorts, the prospective study relied on clinical history that participants themselves reported in a screening survey and a study questionnaire. Recovered participants in ImmuneRACE Cohort 3 were defined by two consecutive negative NP/OP PCR tests, clearance by a healthcare professional, or resolution of symptoms. Each participant in the prospective study had whole blood, serum and a nasopharyngeal or oropharyngeal swab collected by mobile phlebotomists. Prospective study participants could optionally give additional blood draws and questionnaires over an approximately 2-month period. Before DNA extraction, blood samples from the prospective study were shipped at room temperature or frozen. TCRbeta CDR3 regions were amplified from genomic DNA by means of the immunoSEQ Assay, a bias-controlled multiplex PCR. On the study's bioinformatics: The number of nucleated cells in each sample was estimated from the amplification of reference gene primers within the assay. To quantify the absolute abundance of each unique TCRbeta CDR3 rearrangement, sequence reads were collapsed and filtered. For each sample, productive Simpson clonality was calculated by taking the square root of Simpson's diversity index across productive rearrangements. This immuneACCESS table, as held by TCRdb, lists in-frame sequences with V and J called but not all clones. Of the missing ones, under half trace to an unresolved V gene in checked studies; the others have no known cause. From that table come the V and J calls and clone size; the DNA was used to work out D and trimming. Counted in this sample were some 230,000 clones; about 80% of them appeared once. The ten largest clones add up to approximately 16% of the sample.

The germline ends are 10 bases apart after V is trimmed by 4 bases and J by 4 bases. As encoded in the germline V gene, CDR1 is SNHLY while CDR2 is FYNNEI. Counted from cysteine to phenylalanine, this CDR3 has 13 amino acids. The CDR3 DNA has 39 bases and is translated from base 1. Notes on this clone: Its antigen target is currently unknown. It has no much larger one-base neighbor in the sample; base qualities were not kept.

Source material: PBMCs or T cells enriched from blood (not recorded which). The chain employs TRBV2 and TRBJ1-1, with TRBD1 as a weak D call on 5 bases. The origin of this receptor is a man aged 40-50 years who had recovered from COVID-19. The DNA is as follows: TGTGCCAGCAGTGCAGGGTTCGCCACTGAAGCTTTCTTT. This is translated as CASSAGFATEAFF.